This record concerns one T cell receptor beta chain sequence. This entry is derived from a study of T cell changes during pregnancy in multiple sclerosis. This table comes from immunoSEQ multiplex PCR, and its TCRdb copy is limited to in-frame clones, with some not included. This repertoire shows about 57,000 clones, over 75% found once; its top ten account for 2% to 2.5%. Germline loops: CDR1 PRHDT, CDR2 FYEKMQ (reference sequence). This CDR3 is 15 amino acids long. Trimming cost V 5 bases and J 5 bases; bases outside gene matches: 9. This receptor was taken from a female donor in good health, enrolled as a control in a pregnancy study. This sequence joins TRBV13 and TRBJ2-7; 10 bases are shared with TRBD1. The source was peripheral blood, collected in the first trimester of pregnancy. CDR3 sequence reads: CASSTRQGAGNEQYF. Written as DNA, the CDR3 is TGTGCCAGCAGCACCCGACAGGGGGCGGGCAACGAGCAGTACTTC.